These 16 T cell receptor beta chains were sequenced from one sample in a study of blood T cell repertoires in COVID-19. Generated by immunoSEQ multiplex PCR, the TCRdb table keeps only in-frame clones and is missing some. The sample shows under 100,000 clones, roughly 87% of them seen only once. Sequencing was carried out using peripheral blood. The receptors were sampled from a man aged 30-40 years with acute or convalescent COVID-19.

This clone was counted a single time. The chain uses TRBV5-1 and TRBJ1-4; 10 bases are a match to TRBD1. V lost 4 bases and J lost 4; bases outside the gene matches: 4. Germline values: CDR1 SGHRS, CDR2 YFSETQ. The CDR3 contains 15 residues. For the CDR3, the DNA is TGCGCCAGCAGCGACCGGGACAGGGGTAATGAAAAACTGTTTTTT. Amino acid sequence: CASSDRDRGNEKLFF.

The chain is built from TRBV6-5 and TRBJ2-1, with a weak D call TRBD1 (6 bases). The CDR3 consists of 13 residues. Germline V gene data show CDR1 as MNHEY and CDR2 as SVGAGI. With 10 bases removed from V and 7 bases from J, the gap between germline ends came to 17 bases. CDR3 loop: CATTSNRENEQFF. As DNA, the CDR3 is TGTGCCACAACATCAAACAGGGAAAATGAGCAGTTCTTC.

The gene calls are TRBV11-3 and TRBJ2-2, with TRBD1 identical over 9 bases. The CDR3 contains 16 residues. CDR1 and CDR2 (germline): SGHNT, YENEEA. Trimming took 4 bases from V and 4 from J; bases not matched to a gene: 7. The CDR3 coding sequence is TGTGCCAGCAGCTCCGAGGGACAGGGCGGCACCGGGGAGCTGTTTTTT. As protein: CASSSEGQGGTGELFF.

The rearrangement uses TRBV18 and TRBJ2-3; D is unresolved. Germline loops: CDR1 KGHSH, CDR2 LQKENI. The CDR3 runs 12 residues. Deletions cut 6 bases from V and 6 bases from J, with 10 bases between. The CDR3 loop is CASSPNSDTQYF. In DNA, the CDR3 is TGTGCCAGCTCCCCTAATTCGGATACGCAGTATTTT. Full variable domain (remainder filled in from reference TRBV18 and TRBJ2-3): NAGVMQNPRHLVRRRGQEARLRCSPMKGHSHVYWYRQLPEEGLKFMVYLQKENIIDESGMPKERFSAEFPKEGPSILRIQQVVRGDSAAYFCASSPNSDTQYFGPGTRLTVL.

V is TRBV6-5 and J is TRBJ1-3; D remains ambiguous. Trimming removed 8 bases from V and 4 bases from J, with 15 bases in between. The CDR3 has 14 amino acids. Germline values: CDR1 MNHEY, CDR2 SVGAGI. The CDR3 DNA reads as TGTGCCAGCTCGGACTCAGGCAGGGGAAACACCATATATTTT. Protein sequence: CASSDSGRGNTIYF.

This chain links TRBV5-1 with TRBJ1-1; D is ambiguous. This CDR3 has 16 residues. Trimming left V 0 bases short and J 1 base short, with 13 bases between. The germline gives CDR1 SGHRS, CDR2 YFSETQ. This CDR3 is CASSLGSSIRNTEAFF. CDR3 nucleotide sequence: TGCGCCAGCAGCTTGGGGTCATCCATCAGGAACACTGAAGCTTTCTTT.

The CDR3 is CASSWGQGVVETQYF. CDR3 DNA sequence: TGTGCCAGCAGTTGGGGACAGGGGGTTGTCGAGACCCAGTACTTC. The V gene is TRBV11-2, the J gene TRBJ2-5; TRBD1 aligns across 11 bases. Germline V gene data show CDR1 as SGHAT and CDR2 as FQNNGV. Trimming at V came to 6 bases and at J to 5 bases, leaving 8 bases not matched to a gene. The CDR3 covers 15 residues.

V is TRBV4-1 and J is TRBJ2-5; TRBD2 matches at 7 bases. With V trimmed by 1 base and J by 5 bases, 1 base remained unmatched. This CDR3 is 13 amino acids long. CDR1 and CDR2 (germline): MGHRA, YSYEKL. This CDR3 is CASSQAGGETQYF. DNA of the CDR3: TGCGCCAGCAGCCAAGCCGGGGGGGAGACCCAGTACTTC.

The chain recombines TRBV4-3 with TRBJ2-1; D is perhaps TRBD2 (6 bases). The CDR3 consists of 15 residues. Trimming cost V 1 base and J 8 bases, with 15 bases left between them. Germline V lookup: CDR1 LGHNA, CDR2 YSLEER. CDR3 sequence (DNA): TGCGCCAGCAGCCAAGGTCTAGCGAGCGGCGATGAGCAGTTCTTC. Its translation: CASSQGLASGDEQFF.

This clone was observed at least ten times. The genes are TRBV29-1 and TRBJ1-3; 8 positions match TRBD1. The germline CDR1 and CDR2 sequences are SQVTM and ANQGSEA. The CDR3 contains 13 residues. The CDR3 loop reads CGGTGYFGGTIYF. As DNA, the CDR3 is TGCGGTGGGACAGGTTATTTCGGCGGCACCATATATTTT.

The V gene is TRBV5-6, the J gene TRBJ2-7; possible D gene TRBD2, 6 bases. CDR3 size: 14 residues. Between the trimmed V and J ends, which lost 2 bases and 4 bases, there was a span of 13 bases. Germline V gene lookup returns CDR1 SGHDT and CDR2 YYEEEE. This CDR3 reads CASSFGGETYEQYF. In DNA, the CDR3 is TGTGCCAGCAGCTTTGGAGGGGAGACGTACGAGCAGTACTTC. The complete variable domain, with remaining parts taken from reference TRBV5-6 and TRBJ2-7, reads DAGVTQSPTHLIKTRGQQVTLRCSPKSGHDTVSWYQQALGQGPQFIFQYYEEEERQRGNFPDRFSGHQFPNYSSELNVNALLLGDSALYLCASSFGGETYEQYFGPGTRLTVT.

This chain joins TRBV29-1 and TRBJ2-1; a possible D gene is TRBD2 (6 bases). The CDR3 is 14 amino acids. Looked up from germline, CDR1 is SQVTM and CDR2 is ANQGSEA. CDR3 sequence: CTKLWTGVYNEQFF. The CDR3 nucleotides read TGCACCAAACTATGGACGGGGGTATACAATGAGCAGTTCTTC.

The rearrangement links TRBV20-1 to TRBJ1-1, with D unresolved. With 3 bases removed from V and 0 bases from J, the gap between germline ends came to 2 bases. The CDR3 is made up of 11 amino acids. Germline V gives CDR1 DFQATT, CDR2 SNEGSKA (reference sequence). The CDR3 DNA reads TGCAGTGCTAGCATGAACACTGAAGCTTTCTTT. Translated, it gives CSASMNTEAFF.

V and J are TRBV5-4 and TRBJ1-2; a weak D match, TRBD1 (6 bases). V was pared by 2 bases and J by 8 bases, with 13 bases between. Germline CDR1 reads SGHNT; CDR2 reads YYREEE (reference sequence). There are 13 residues in the CDR3. Written as DNA, the CDR3 is TGTGCCAGCAGCTTACAGGGCGTTGGGGGCTACACCTTC. It codes for CASSLQGVGGYTF.

This clone appeared a single time. This chain uses TRBV4-3 with TRBJ2-5; 8 nucleotides line up with TRBD1. Looked up from germline, CDR1 is LGHNA and CDR2 is YSLEER. There are 18 residues in the CDR3. J gave up 1 base and V 1 base, and 11 bases lay outside the gene matches. CDR3 sequence (DNA): TGCGCCAGCAGCCAAGGGTTCCAGGACAGGGTATTCCAAGAGACCCAGTACTTC. Translation gives CASSQGFQDRVFQETQYF.

Notes on this clone: Other DNA sequences in the same sample also yield this CDR3. This sequence joins TRBV9 and TRBJ2-1, with 7 bases lining up with TRBD2. After removal of 1 base from V and 0 bases from J, the junction contained 1 base not matched to a gene. The CDR3 spans 15 residues. Germline V lookup: CDR1 SGDLS, CDR2 YYNGEE. The CDR3 DNA follows: TGTGCCAGCAGCGTAAGCGGGATCTCCTACAATGAGCAGTTCTTC. Translated, it gives CASSVSGISYNEQFF.